What follows are 27 T cell receptor beta chains derived from one specimen sequenced in a study of OX40 agonist ivuxolimab in advanced cancers. The protocol was immunoSEQ multiplex PCR, while the TCRdb copy is restricted to in-frame clones and leaves out a portion. The sample consists of 42,000 or so clones, approximately 83% of them appearing once. Sequences were derived from CD4+ or CD8+ T cells sorted from blood, sampled in a trial of the OX40 agonist ivuxolimab. The receptor source for this set is an adult with an advanced solid tumor such as melanoma, head and neck, liver or kidney cancer.

The J gene is TRBJ2-7, the V gene TRBV7-9, with 9 bases fitting TRBD1. This CDR3 has 14 residues. The germline V gene has CDR1 SEHNR and CDR2 FQNEAQ (reference sequence). Unmatched junction bases numbered 7, after V lost 6 bases and J lost 4 bases. The CDR3 is CASRPGTGWYEQYV. CDR3 bases: TGTGCCAGCAGACCCGGGACAGGGTGGTACGAGCAGTACGTC.

This clone has only one observation. The chain has TRBV5-1 and TRBJ1-5, with D possibly matching TRBD1 (5 bases). V lost 0 bases to trimming and J lost 7 bases, with 14 bases between them. Per the germline V gene, CDR1 is SGHRS and CDR2 is YFSETQ. The CDR3 sequence is 15 residues long. The CDR3 loop reads CASSLGDPAQQPQHF. CDR3 nucleotides: TGCGCCAGCAGCTTGGGGGACCCCGCTCAGCAGCCCCAGCATTTT.

The rearrangement uses TRBV5-1 and TRBJ1-1; D may be TRBD1 (6 bases). CDR1 SGHRS and CDR2 YFSETQ come from the germline V gene. Trimming pared 0 bases from V and 0 bases from J, leaving 12 bases between. The CDR3 spans 16 residues. CDR3: CASSLGPGTLNTEAFF. The CDR3 DNA reads TGCGCCAGCAGCTTGGGGCCCGGGACATTGAACACTGAAGCTTTCTTT.

With respect to this clone: Other DNA sequences in this sample translate to the same CDR3. The chain employs TRBV2 and TRBJ2-7; D might be TRBD1 (7 bases). This CDR3 contains 12 residues. CDR1 SNHLY and CDR2 FYNNEI come from the germline V gene. CDR3 protein: CANPGGTYEQYV. The CDR3 nucleotides read TGTGCCAACCCAGGGGGGACCTACGAGCAGTATGTC.

J is TRBJ2-2 and V is TRBV5-4; D may correspond to TRBD1 or TRBD2 (5 bases each). CDR1 is SGHNT, CDR2 YYREEE, per germline (reference sequence). V gave up 6 bases and J gave up 8 bases, with 8 bases separating them. The CDR3 is 11 residues long. The CDR3, as DNA: TGTGCCAGCACCTGGGGGGGGGAGCTGTTTTTT. Translating gives CASTWGGELFF. Full variable domain (missing parts from reference TRBV5-4 and TRBJ2-2): ETGVTQSPTHLIKTRGQQVTLRCSSQSGHNTVSWYQQALGQGPQFIFQYYREEENGRGNFPPRFSGLQFPNYSSELNVNALELDDSALYLCASTWGGELFFGEGSRLTVL.

In regard to this clone: The sample has other DNA sequences that encode this CDR3 too. The CDR3 is CASSLGTPNEQFF. The CDR3 region has the DNA TGTGCCAGCAGCTTAGGGACTCCCAATGAGCAGTTCTTC. The rearrangement joins TRBV7-9 to TRBJ2-1; possible D gene TRBD2, 5 bases. V was cut by 1 base and J by 6 bases, with 7 bases left in between. CDR1 SEHNR and CDR2 FQNEAQ come from the germline V gene (reference sequence). The CDR3 runs 13 residues.

The chain recombines TRBV5-6 with TRBJ1-1; unclear D gene. V lost 4 bases to trimming and J lost 2 bases, with 12 bases between them. The germline gives CDR1 SGHDT, CDR2 YYEEEE. The CDR3 has 14 amino acids. This chain's CDR3 is CASSLWTPNTEAFF. The CDR3 region has the DNA TGTGCCAGCAGCCTGTGGACCCCTAACACTGAAGCTTTCTTT.

The chain employs TRBV7-9 and TRBJ1-5, with a possible D match to TRBD1 (6 bases). Trimming took 5 bases from V and 1 from J, leaving 15 bases between them. CDR1 and CDR2 (germline): SEHNR, FQNEAQ (reference sequence). The CDR3 covers 16 residues. The CDR3 sequence is CASSHRAGESNQPQHF. CDR3 DNA sequence: TGTGCCAGCAGCCACCGCGCAGGGGAGAGCAATCAGCCCCAGCATTTT.

The rearrangement links TRBV19 to TRBJ2-1; possibly TRBD2 for D (6 bases). CDR3 length: 13 amino acids. The germline V and J ends were trimmed by 4 bases and 3 bases, with 7 bases remaining between them. Looked up from germline, CDR1 is LNHDA and CDR2 is SQIVND (reference sequence). CDR3 nucleotide sequence: TGTGCCAGTAGTAGCGGGATCTACAATGAGCAGTTCTTC. It is translated as CASSSGIYNEQFF.

The rearrangement joins TRBV11-2 to TRBJ2-5; unclear D gene. CDR3 length: 14 amino acids. V shed 5 bases and J shed 4 bases, with 14 bases lying between them. CDR1 and CDR2 (germline): SGHAT, FQNNGV. The CDR3 region has the DNA TGTGCCAGCAGCCAACGAGAGGTAGGAGAGACCCAGTACTTC. Protein: CASSQREVGETQYF.

The V gene is TRBV19, the J gene TRBJ1-1; D might be TRBD1 (5 bases). The CDR3 runs to 14 residues. Germline loops: CDR1 LNHDA, CDR2 SQIVND (reference sequence). V shed 3 bases and J shed 0 bases, with 8 bases lying between them. The CDR3 here is CASSIQGVNTEAFF. The CDR3 nucleotides read TGTGCCAGTAGTATTCAGGGTGTGAACACTGAAGCTTTCTTT.

The rearrangement uses TRBV7-3 and TRBJ2-1, with 9 bases that match TRBD1. The CDR3 has 17 amino acids. With V trimmed by 4 bases and J by 1 base, 8 bases remained unmatched. Germline V CDR1 and CDR2: SGHTA, FQGTGA. CDR3 amino acids: CASSSDRGPPSYNEQFF. DNA for the CDR3: TGTGCCAGCAGCTCGGACAGGGGCCCGCCTTCCTACAATGAGCAGTTCTTC.

This chain links TRBV11-2 with TRBJ2-1; the D is unclear. The CDR3 sequence is 13 residues long. From germline, CDR1 is SGHAT and CDR2 FQNNGV. Trimming took off 0 bases at V and 9 bases at J, with 9 bases between the two ends. CDR3 DNA sequence: TGTGCCAGCAGCTTAGATAGGGCAAGTGAGCAGTTCTTC. Translating it yields CASSLDRASEQFF.

The V and J genes are TRBV9 and TRBJ2-2; D is unresolved. The CDR3 totals 15 residues. The V gene lost 0 bases and the J gene lost 7 bases, with 13 bases spanning the gap. Germline CDR1 is SGDLS and CDR2 is YYNGEE. CDR3 nucleotides: TGTGCCAGCAGCGTAGGGAAATATGACATCGGGGAGCTGTTTTTT. This codes for CASSVGKYDIGELFF.

The chain uses TRBV7-9 and TRBJ2-3; D call uncertain. This CDR3 region has 11 residues. Germline CDR1 and CDR2: SEHNR and FQNEAQ (reference sequence). V shed 5 bases and J shed 6 bases, with 6 bases lying between them. The DNA for the CDR3 is TGTGCCAGCAGCCCTAGGGATACGCAGTATTTT. The encoded protein is CASSPRDTQYF.

This sequence joins TRBV19 and TRBJ1-1; D is undetermined. CDR3 length: 14 amino acids. Germline loops: CDR1 LNHDA, CDR2 SQIVND (reference sequence). V gave up 6 bases and J gave up 6 bases, with 17 bases separating them. CDR3 loop: CASSSAGGFAEAFF. The CDR3 DNA is TGTGCCAGTAGCTCAGCAGGAGGTTTCGCTGAAGCTTTCTTT.

The chain has TRBV27 and TRBJ2-1; TRBD1 matches at 11 bases. With 2 bases clipped from V and 8 bases from J, the junction kept 2 bases outside the gene matches. The CDR3 has 14 amino acids. CDR1 MNHEY and CDR2 SMNVEV come from the germline V gene (reference sequence). DNA of the CDR3: TGTGCCAGCAGTTTAGGACAGGGGGCTGATGAGCAGTTCTTC. Protein product: CASSLGQGADEQFF.

V is TRBV6-5 and J is TRBJ2-1, with 9 nucleotides matching TRBD2. The CDR3 covers 16 residues. V lost 3 bases to trimming and J lost 3 bases; unmatched junction nucleotides: 6. From germline, CDR1 is MNHEY and CDR2 SVGAGI. CDR3 region: CASSYWAGGLYNEQFF. CDR3 DNA: TGTGCCAGCAGTTATTGGGCGGGGGGGCTCTACAATGAGCAGTTCTTC.

The chain carries TRBV7-7 and TRBJ2-2, with D hard to call. Germline V gene data show CDR1 as SSHAT and CDR2 as FNYEAQ (reference sequence). V was pared by 10 bases and J by 0 bases, with 15 bases between. CDR3 length: 15 amino acids. The CDR3 loop reads CATTTLGSNTGELFF. CDR3 nucleotides: TGTGCCACCACAACCCTGGGGTCGAACACCGGGGAGCTGTTTTTT.

The V gene is TRBV6-4, the J gene TRBJ1-1; possible D gene TRBD1, 6 bases. Deletions cut 3 bases from V and 5 bases from J, with 13 bases between. Germline CDR1 reads MRHNA; CDR2 reads SNTAGT. CDR3 length: 14 residues. CDR3 bases: TGTGCCAGCAGTGAAAACAGGGTGTGGACTGAAGCTTTCTTT. It encodes CASSENRVWTEAFF.

The chain recombines TRBV11-2 with TRBJ2-3; D possibly corresponds to TRBD2 (6 bases). The germline CDR1 and CDR2 sequences are SGHAT and FQNNGV. The V end was cut by 5 bases, the J end by 6 bases, with 18 bases between. This CDR3 spans 15 amino acids. The CDR3 coding sequence is TGTGCCAGCAGCCCTCCCCCGGGAGCCATGGATACGCAGTATTTT. This sequence encodes CASSPPPGAMDTQYF.

This clone was picked up one time. The chain joins TRBV7-6 to TRBJ2-2; 8 bases agree with TRBD2. Germline V lookup: CDR1 SGHVS, CDR2 FNYEAQ. With 5 bases clipped from V and 1 base from J, the junction kept 6 bases outside the gene matches. The length of the CDR3 is 16 residues. Written as DNA, the CDR3 is TGTGCCAGCAGCGTGAAGCTAGCGGGGAACACCGGGGAGCTGTTTTTT. Amino acid sequence: CASSVKLAGNTGELFF.

CDR3 sequence (DNA): TGTGCCTGGAGGAAAAGGGACCAATCGTTAGAATATGGCTACACCTTC. Translation: CAWRKRDQSLEYGYTF. J is TRBJ1-2 and V is TRBV30; D possibly corresponds to TRBD1 (5 bases). This CDR3 is 16 amino acids long. With 3 bases removed from V and 5 bases from J, the gap between germline ends came to 22 bases. The germline gives CDR1 GTSNPN, CDR2 SVGIG (reference sequence).

The V call is TRBV5-1, the J call TRBJ1-1, with D possibly TRBD1 on 6 matching bases. Per germline, CDR1 SGHRS and CDR2 YFSETQ. The CDR3 has 15 amino acids. V was shortened by 2 bases and J by 0 bases, with 11 bases between the two germline ends. CDR3 DNA sequence: TGCGCCAGCAGCTTTCAGGGGAAGATGAACACTGAAGCTTTCTTT. It encodes CASSFQGKMNTEAFF.

In its sample, this clone was seen a few times. This same CDR3 is encoded by further DNA sequences in the sample. The rearrangement uses TRBV19 and TRBJ2-1; unclear D gene. V lost 3 bases and J lost 7, with 7 bases in between. This CDR3 is 12 amino acids long. Germline CDR1 is LNHDA and CDR2 is SQIVND (reference sequence). Here the CDR3 reads CASSIPGNEQFF. The CDR3 DNA sequence: TGTGCCAGTAGTATTCCCGGGAATGAGCAGTTCTTC. The full variable domain, in which reference TRBV19 and TRBJ2-1 provide the parts outside the CDR3, is DGGITQSPKYLFRKEGQNVTLSCEQNLNHDAMYWYRQDPGQGLRLIYYSQIVNDFQKGDIAEGYSVSREKKESFPLTVTSAQKNPTAFYLCASSIPGNEQFFGPGTRLTVL.

With regard to this clone: The junction departs from the called germline gene at one end, perhaps through a read error. The chain has TRBV5-5 and TRBJ1-6; D ambiguous. From germline, CDR1 is SGHKS and CDR2 YYEKEE (reference sequence). This CDR3 comprises 12 residues. CDR3 coding DNA: TGTGCCAGCAGCTTAGTATCAACCCAAAACGAATTT. Its translation: CASSLVSTQNEF.

This chain joins TRBV2 and TRBJ2-3; TRBD2 matches at 15 bases. The CDR3 extends over 15 amino acids. The germline V gene encodes CDR1 SNHLY and CDR2 FYNNEI. V lost 4 bases to trimming and J lost 14 bases; unmatched junction nucleotides: 10. CDR3: CASSGAGTSGGQAYF. The CDR3 nucleotides read TGTGCCAGCAGTGGAGCCGGGACTAGCGGGGGGCAGGCGTATTTT.